A single sample is the source of the 23 T cell receptor beta chains below, sequenced in a study of blood T cells in healthy people across ages. Primers used in a second PCR of about 6 to 11 cycles were a sample-barcoded 5' primer and a J-beta primer mix. Each CDR3 protein is one row after TCRdb ran MiXCR on the 5' RACE reads. Here the sample spans approximately 810,000 distinct CDR3 sequences, roughly 26% being singletons. Sample: blood. Receptor source: an elderly woman in good health.

This clonotype was observed a handful of times. Possible read error: a much larger clone is one base away. The chain recombines TRBV7-2 with TRBJ2-3; D is undetermined. CDR1 SGHTA and CDR2 FQGNSA come from the germline V gene. The CDR3 totals 12 residues. CDR3 sequence reads: CAGSLMRDTQYF. In DNA form, the CDR3 reads TGTGCCGGCAGCTTAATGAGAGATACGCAGTATTTT.

There are many counts of this clonotype. This rearrangement joins TRBV5-1 to TRBJ2-4, with 9 bases matching TRBD1. Germline CDR1 is SGHRS and CDR2 is YFSETQ. V lost 5 bases to trimming and J lost 2 bases; unmatched junction nucleotides: 5. This CDR3 has 15 amino acids. In nucleotides, the CDR3 is TGCGCCAGCAGGGAACAGGGGGCGTCCAAAAACATTCAGTACTTC. Protein product: CASREQGASKNIQYF.

The rearrangement uses TRBV4-1 and TRBJ1-5, with a weak D call TRBD1 (6 bases). Germline assignment: CDR1 MGHRA and CDR2 YSYEKL. The CDR3 is made up of 16 amino acids. Trimming pared 1 base from V and 4 bases from J, leaving 14 bases between. Here the CDR3 reads CASSQGGRGDNQPQHF. CDR3 bases: TGCGCCAGCAGCCAAGGGGGCAGGGGAGATAATCAGCCCCAGCATTTT.

A note on this clonotype: This sequence may be a read error, since a much larger clone differs from it by one base. The J gene is TRBJ2-3, the V gene TRBV27, with D perhaps TRBD1 (6 bases). The CDR3 runs to 15 residues. V dropped 5 bases and J dropped 4 bases, with 16 bases sitting between them. CDR1 MNHEY and CDR2 SMNVEV come from the germline V gene (reference sequence). The CDR3 DNA follows: TGTGCCAGCAGTCCCACAGGGCGAGTGGCAGATACGCAGTATTTT. It translates to CASSPTGRVADTQYF.

This chain links TRBV24-1 with TRBJ1-5, with D possibly TRBD1 on 5 matching bases. There are 15 residues in the CDR3. Germline CDR1 KGHDR, CDR2 SFDVKD. V was pared by 3 bases and J by 3 bases, with 11 bases between. CDR3 region: CATSDPRTSNQPQHF. CDR3 sequence (DNA): TGTGCCACCAGTGATCCTAGGACATCCAATCAGCCCCAGCATTTT.

As regards this clonotype: Possible read error: a much larger clone is one base away. The chain uses TRBV7-9 and TRBJ1-2; D is unclear. CDR1 and CDR2 from the germline V gene are SEHNR and FQNEAQ (reference sequence). This CDR3 contains 12 residues. The CDR3 DNA follows: TGTGCCGGCAGCCCGGAACGTTTTGGCTACACCTTC. Amino acids: CAGSPERFGYTF.

This clonotype was recorded at least ten times. An end of the junction does not agree with germline; a read error may underlie this. V usage is TRBV7-7 and J usage is TRBJ2-7; unclear D gene. CDR3 length: 13 amino acids. Germline CDR1 is SSHAT and CDR2 is FNYEAQ (reference sequence). The CDR3 sequence is CASSLGDKSEQYF. The DNA for the CDR3 is TGTGCTAGCAGCTTAGGTGACAAGAGCGAGCAGTACTTC.

This clonotype was observed many times. V gene TRBV7-8 combines with J gene TRBJ1-2, with D uncertain. Germline values: CDR1 SGHVS, CDR2 FQNEAQ. This CDR3 is 14 amino acids long. Deletions cut 1 base from V and 4 bases from J, with 10 bases between. In DNA form, the CDR3 reads TGTGCCAGCAGCTTAGAGGCGGAGCCCTATGGCTACACCTTC. Translation gives CASSLEAEPYGYTF.

In regard to this clonotype: At one of its ends the junction is not consistent with the germline gene, which may arise from a read error. V gene TRBV7-7 combines with J gene TRBJ2-1; 8 bases map to TRBD2. This CDR3 is 15 amino acids long. CDR1 is SSHAT, CDR2 FNYEAQ, per germline (reference sequence). The CDR3 spells CASSSSPGGPNEQFF. The CDR3 DNA follows: TGTGCTAGCAGCTCGAGTCCGGGAGGGCCGAATGAGCAGTTCTTC. Based on the CDR3 plus reference TRBV7-7 and TRBJ2-1, the full variable domain is GAGVSQSPRYKVTKRGQDVTLRCDPISSHATLYWYQQALGQGPEFLTYFNYEAQPDKSGLPSDRFSAERPEGSISTLTIQRTEQRDSAMYRCASSSSPGGPNEQFFGPGTRLTVL.

The chain is built from TRBV6-5 and TRBJ2-5, with D perhaps matching TRBD1 (6 bases). Germline V gene data show CDR1 as MNHEY and CDR2 as SVGAGI. The V gene lost 5 bases and the J gene lost 2 bases, with 15 bases spanning the gap. The CDR3 length is 15 residues. This chain's CDR3 is CASSQRPGVQETQYF. CDR3 nucleotides: TGTGCCAGCAGTCAACGACCAGGGGTGCAAGAGACCCAGTACTTC.

The chain carries TRBV14 and TRBJ2-3; no clear D. This CDR3 contains 19 residues. Germline lookup yields CDR1 SGHDN and CDR2 FVKESK. Trimming pared 0 bases from V and 0 bases from J, leaving 19 bases between. The CDR3 nucleotides are TGTGCCAGCAGCCAAGAGTTCCTACCCACAGTCCCTAGCACAGATACGCAGTATTTT. The encoded protein is CASSQEFLPTVPSTDTQYF.

The rearrangement joins TRBV5-1 to TRBJ2-5, with D possibly being TRBD2 (5 bases). V lost 4 bases to trimming and J lost 11 bases, with 15 bases between them. The length of the CDR3 is 12 residues. CDR1 and CDR2 (germline): SGHRS, YFSETQ. CDR3 sequence reads: CASSHPRDGQYF. The CDR3 DNA is TGCGCCAGCAGCCACCCCCGGGATGGGCAGTACTTC. The variable domain in full, with the rest retrieved from reference TRBV5-1 and TRBJ2-5, is KAGVTQTPRYLIKTRGQQVTLSCSPISGHRSVSWYQQTPGQGLQFLFEYFSETQRNKGNFPGRFSGRQFSNSRSEMNVSTLELGDSALYLCASSHPRDGQYFGPGTRLLVL.

This clonotype was seen ten or more times. This chain links TRBV5-1 with TRBJ1-1; D call uncertain. CDR3 length: 11 residues. Germline V gene sequence: CDR1 SGHRS, CDR2 YFSETQ. V gave up 2 bases and J gave up 8 bases, with 7 bases separating them. This chain's CDR3 is CASSFSGEAFF. The DNA for the CDR3 is TGCGCCAGCAGCTTCTCGGGGGAAGCTTTCTTT.

This chain links TRBV28 with TRBJ1-2; tentative D call: TRBD1 (6 bases). Germline V lookup: CDR1 MDHEN, CDR2 SYDVKM. This CDR3 has 14 residues. Trimming stripped 11 bases from V and 4 bases from J, with 20 bases between. The CDR3 DNA reads as TGTGCCTCCGACGGGGGGCCCAGGATCTATGGCTACACCTTC. It specifies CASDGGPRIYGYTF.

This clonotype occurred many times. The chain recombines TRBV3-1 with TRBJ1-6; 8 positions agree with TRBD1. The CDR3 covers 14 residues. Looked up from germline, CDR1 is LGHDT and CDR2 is YNNKEL (reference sequence). V gave up 1 base and J gave up 9 bases; unmatched junction bases: 2. The CDR3 DNA sequence: TGTGCCAGCAGCCAAGCAGGGGGCGGTTCACCCCTCCACTTT. This gives the protein CASSQAGGGSPLHF. The full variable domain, completed using reference TRBV3-1 and TRBJ1-6, is DTAVSQTPKYLVTQMGNDKSIKCEQNLGHDTMYWYKQDSKKFLKIMFSYNNKELIINETVPNRFSPKSPDKAHLNLHINSLELGDSAVYFCASSQAGGGSPLHFGNGTRLTVT.

In its sample, this clonotype was seen many times. The rearrangement links TRBV6-2 or TRBV6-3 to TRBJ2-5; a weak D match, TRBD1 (5 bases). This CDR3 is built from 18 residues. Germline V gene data show CDR1 as MNHEY and CDR2 as SVGEGT. V lost 0 bases to trimming and J lost 6 bases, with 23 bases between them. CDR3 bases: TGTGCCAGCAGTTACTCGATCCGGTACAGGACATTTGAGAAGACCCAGTACTTC. As protein: CASSYSIRYRTFEKTQYF.

This clonotype occurred many times. CDR3 in amino acids: CASSLVALRLAGEETDTQYF. CDR3 DNA sequence: TGTGCCAGCAGTTTAGTTGCACTACGACTAGCGGGGGAGGAGACAGATACGCAGTATTTT. The chain is built from TRBV12-3 or TRBV12-4 and TRBJ2-3; 12 bases fit TRBD2. CDR3 length: 20 amino acids. Losses at the gene ends were 1 base for V and 3 bases for J; bases not matched to a gene: 14.

Turning to this clonotype: Relative to the germline gene, one junction end is altered; a read error may explain this. V usage is TRBV20-1 and J usage is TRBJ1-3; no clear D gene. This CDR3 contains 11 residues. CDR1 is DFQATT, CDR2 SNEGSKA, per germline (reference sequence). The CDR3, as DNA: TGCAGTGCTAACCCTGGAAACACCACATATTTT. It encodes CSANPGNTTYF.

The chain couples TRBV3-1 to TRBJ2-7; D gene uncertain. V was clipped by 4 bases and J by 10 bases, with 20 bases between them. The CDR3 extends over 14 amino acids. CDR1 LGHDT and CDR2 YNNKEL come from the germline V gene (reference sequence). The CDR3 spells CASSPEMAKNVQYF. In DNA form, the CDR3 reads TGTGCCAGCAGCCCGGAAATGGCCAAAAACGTTCAGTACTTC.

Many counts were recorded for this clonotype. The chain carries TRBV5-1 and TRBJ1-2; D not certain. Germline V gene data show CDR1 as SGHRS and CDR2 as YFSETQ. This CDR3 is 13 amino acids long. V was cut by 5 bases and J by 0 bases, with 8 bases left in between. The CDR3 loop is CASSYGANYGYTF. DNA of the CDR3: TGCGCCAGCAGTTACGGAGCTAACTATGGCTACACCTTC. The full variable domain, its missing parts supplied by reference TRBV5-1 and TRBJ1-2, is KAGVTQTPRYLIKTRGQQVTLSCSPISGHRSVSWYQQTPGQGLQFLFEYFSETQRNKGNFPGRFSGRQFSNSRSEMNVSTLELGDSALYLCASSYGANYGYTFGSGTRLTVV.

This clonotype was recorded a few times. The likely explanation is a read error, given a far larger clone one base away. V gene TRBV6-2 or TRBV6-3 combines with J gene TRBJ2-1; D unresolved. Germline lookup yields CDR1 MNHEY and CDR2 SVGEGT. V lost 6 bases and J 5 bases, leaving 5 bases between the germline ends. The CDR3 runs 11 residues. CDR3: CASSHNNEQFF. CDR3 nucleotide sequence: TGTGCCAGCAGCCACAACAATGAGCAGTTCTTC.

This clonotype was detected a few times. One end of the junction does not line up with germline, which may come from a read error. V gene TRBV18 combines with J gene TRBJ2-6; D is undetermined. The CDR3 runs 16 residues. Looked up from germline, CDR1 is KGHSH and CDR2 is LQKENI. The CDR3 coding sequence is TGTGCCAACTCACCTAGGCGGCTCTCTGGGGCCAACGTCCTGACTTTC. Protein sequence: CANSPRRLSGANVLTF.

The chain carries TRBV19 and TRBJ1-2; tentative D call: TRBD1 (5 bases). The CDR3 is 12 amino acids. V lost 7 bases and J 9 bases, leaving 15 bases between the germline ends. Germline V gene sequence: CDR1 LNHDA, CDR2 SQIVND (reference sequence). The CDR3 reads CASTGGTRSYTF. In DNA form, the CDR3 reads TGTGCCAGTACCGGGGGTACCCGGAGCTACACCTTC.